The subject of this entry is one T cell receptor (beta chain). The data were obtained in a study of blood T cells in healthy people across ages. A second about 6 to 12 cycle PCR used barcoded and J-beta primers. Per-sample output comprised a minimum of 3 million paired-end reads containing CDR3. MiXCR, run by TCRdb on the 5' RACE reads, gives a single entry per CDR3 protein. The sample includes roughly 680,000 distinct CDR3 sequences, around 52% of them seen just once. The CDR3 is made up of 15 amino acids. From germline, CDR1 is SQVTM and CDR2 ANQGSEA. Trimming took off 4 bases at V and 0 bases at J, with 10 bases between the two ends.

This chain connects TRBV29-1 to TRBJ2-6; D gene uncertain. Sequencing input: blood. The receptor's source is a woman of 80 years or more in good health. The CDR3 nucleotides are TGCAGCGTTGTGATCTCGGCCTCTGGGGCCAACGTCCTGACTTTC. Translating gives CSVVISASGANVLTF.